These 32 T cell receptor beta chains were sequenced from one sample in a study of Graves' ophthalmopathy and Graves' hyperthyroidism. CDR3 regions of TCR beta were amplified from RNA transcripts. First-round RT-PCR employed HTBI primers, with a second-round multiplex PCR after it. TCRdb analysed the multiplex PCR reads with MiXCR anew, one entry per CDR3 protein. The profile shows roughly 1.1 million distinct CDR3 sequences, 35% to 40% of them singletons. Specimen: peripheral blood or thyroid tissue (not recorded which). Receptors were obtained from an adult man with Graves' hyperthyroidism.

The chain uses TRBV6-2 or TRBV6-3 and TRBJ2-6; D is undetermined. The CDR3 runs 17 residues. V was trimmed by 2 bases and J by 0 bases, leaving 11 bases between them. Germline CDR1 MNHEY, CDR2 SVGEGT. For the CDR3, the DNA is TGTGCCAGCAGTTACCTGGCAGCCAACTCTGGGGCCAACGTCCTGACTTTC. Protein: CASSYLAANSGANVLTF.

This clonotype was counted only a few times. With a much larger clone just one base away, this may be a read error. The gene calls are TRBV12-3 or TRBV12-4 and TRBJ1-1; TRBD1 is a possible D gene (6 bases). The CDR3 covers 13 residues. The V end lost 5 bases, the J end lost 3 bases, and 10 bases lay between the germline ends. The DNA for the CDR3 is TGTGCCAGCAGTGGGACACAGGACACTGAAGCTTTCTTT. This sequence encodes CASSGTQDTEAFF.

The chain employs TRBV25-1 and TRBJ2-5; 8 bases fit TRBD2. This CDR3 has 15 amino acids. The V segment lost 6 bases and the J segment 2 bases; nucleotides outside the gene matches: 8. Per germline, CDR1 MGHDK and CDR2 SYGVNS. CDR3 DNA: TGTGCCAGCAGCCCCATCGCGGGGGGTCAAGAGACCCAGTACTTC. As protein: CASSPIAGGQETQYF.

The CDR3 DNA is TGTGCCACCAGCAGAGGCGGGACAGCATATGGCTACACCTTC. Translating it yields CATSRGGTAYGYTF. The chain couples TRBV15 to TRBJ1-2; 7 bases are a match to TRBD1. The CDR3 has 14 amino acids. The V and J ends lost 1 base and 5 bases, in that order; junction bases with no gene match: 4. CDR1 LNHNV and CDR2 YYDKDF come from the germline V gene (reference sequence).

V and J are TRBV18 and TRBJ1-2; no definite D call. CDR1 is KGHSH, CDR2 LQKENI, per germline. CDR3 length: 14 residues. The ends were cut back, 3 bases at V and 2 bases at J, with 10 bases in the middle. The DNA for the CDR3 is TGTGCCAGCTCACCCAACAGAGAGAACTATGGCTACACCTTC. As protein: CASSPNRENYGYTF.

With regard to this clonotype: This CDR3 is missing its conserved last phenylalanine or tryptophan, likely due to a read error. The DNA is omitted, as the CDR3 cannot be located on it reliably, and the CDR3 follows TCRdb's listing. This CDR3 reads CASSQGHH. The rearrangement uses TRBV4-1 and TRBJ1-1. From germline, CDR1 is MGHRA and CDR2 YSYEKL. The CDR3 is 8 amino acids long, termini counted.

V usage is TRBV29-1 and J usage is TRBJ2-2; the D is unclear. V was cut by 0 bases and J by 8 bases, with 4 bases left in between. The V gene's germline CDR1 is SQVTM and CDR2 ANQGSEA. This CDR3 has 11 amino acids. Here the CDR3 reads CSVEDLGELFF. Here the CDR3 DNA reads TGCAGCGTTGAAGATTTAGGGGAGCTGTTTTTT.

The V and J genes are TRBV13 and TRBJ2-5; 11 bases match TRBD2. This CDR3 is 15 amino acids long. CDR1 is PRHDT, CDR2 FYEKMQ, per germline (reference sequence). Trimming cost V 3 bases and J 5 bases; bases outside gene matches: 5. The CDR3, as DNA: TGTGCCAGCAGCTTTAGCAGACTAGCGGGGGAGACCCAGTACTTC. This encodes CASSFSRLAGETQYF.

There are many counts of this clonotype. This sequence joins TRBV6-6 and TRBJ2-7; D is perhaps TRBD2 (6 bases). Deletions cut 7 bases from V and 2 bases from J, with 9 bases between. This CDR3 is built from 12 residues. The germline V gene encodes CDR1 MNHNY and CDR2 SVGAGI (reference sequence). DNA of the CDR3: TGTGCCAGCATTGGGGGGACCTACGAGCAGTACTTC. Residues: CASIGGTYEQYF.

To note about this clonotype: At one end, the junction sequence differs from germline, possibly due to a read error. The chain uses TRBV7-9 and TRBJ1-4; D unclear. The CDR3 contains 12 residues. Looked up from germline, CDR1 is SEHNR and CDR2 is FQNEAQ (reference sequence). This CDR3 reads CAGSGRTEKLFF. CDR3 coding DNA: TGTGCCGGCAGCGGACGGACGGAAAAACTGTTTTTT.

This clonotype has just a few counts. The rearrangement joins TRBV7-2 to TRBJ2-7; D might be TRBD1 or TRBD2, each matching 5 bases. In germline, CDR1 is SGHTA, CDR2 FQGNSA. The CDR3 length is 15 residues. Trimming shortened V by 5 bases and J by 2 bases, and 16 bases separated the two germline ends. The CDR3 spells CASSPYEGDPYEQYF. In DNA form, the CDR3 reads TGTGCCAGCAGCCCATATGAAGGGGACCCCTACGAGCAGTACTTC.

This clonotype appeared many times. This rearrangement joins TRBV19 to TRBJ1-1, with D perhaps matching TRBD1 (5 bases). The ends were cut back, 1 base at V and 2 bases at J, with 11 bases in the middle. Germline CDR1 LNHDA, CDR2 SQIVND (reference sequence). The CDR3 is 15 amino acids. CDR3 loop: CASSIGGTVNTEAFF. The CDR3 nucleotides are TGTGCCAGTAGTATAGGGGGGACGGTAAACACTGAAGCTTTCTTT. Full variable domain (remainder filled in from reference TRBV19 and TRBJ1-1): DGGITQSPKYLFRKEGQNVTLSCEQNLNHDAMYWYRQDPGQGLRLIYYSQIVNDFQKGDIAEGYSVSREKKESFPLTVTSAQKNPTAFYLCASSIGGTVNTEAFFGQGTRLTVV.

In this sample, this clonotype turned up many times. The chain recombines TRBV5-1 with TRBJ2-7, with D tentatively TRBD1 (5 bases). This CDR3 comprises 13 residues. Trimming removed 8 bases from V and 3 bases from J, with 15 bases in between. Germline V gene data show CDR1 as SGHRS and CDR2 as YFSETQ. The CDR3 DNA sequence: TGCGCCAGTAAACCTGAGACAGTCTACGAGCAGTACTTC. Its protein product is CASKPETVYEQYF.

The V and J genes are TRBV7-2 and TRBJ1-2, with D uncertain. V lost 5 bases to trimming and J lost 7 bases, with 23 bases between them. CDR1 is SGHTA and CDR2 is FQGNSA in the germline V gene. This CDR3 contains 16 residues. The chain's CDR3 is CASSPGQGRGLGGYTF. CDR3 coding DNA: TGTGCCAGCAGCCCAGGCCAAGGGCGGGGTTTGGGTGGCTACACCTTC.

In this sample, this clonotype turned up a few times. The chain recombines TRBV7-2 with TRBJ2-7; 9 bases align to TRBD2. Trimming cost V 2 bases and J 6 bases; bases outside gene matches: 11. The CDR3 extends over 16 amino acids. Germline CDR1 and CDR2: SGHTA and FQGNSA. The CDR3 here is CASSLSTLPAGGEQYF. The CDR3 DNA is TGTGCCAGCAGCTTATCAACGCTGCCAGCGGGGGGCGAGCAGTACTTC.

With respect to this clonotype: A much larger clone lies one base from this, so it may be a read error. CDR3 region: CASSPTGQGSPLHF. The CDR3 bases are TGTGCCAGCAGCCCAACGGGACAGGGTTCACCCCTCCACTTT. V is TRBV7-9 and J is TRBJ1-6; TRBD1 matches at 9 bases. The CDR3 is 14 residues long. The germline gives CDR1 SEHNR, CDR2 FQNEAQ (reference sequence). V lost 5 bases to trimming and J lost 9 bases; unmatched junction nucleotides: 5.

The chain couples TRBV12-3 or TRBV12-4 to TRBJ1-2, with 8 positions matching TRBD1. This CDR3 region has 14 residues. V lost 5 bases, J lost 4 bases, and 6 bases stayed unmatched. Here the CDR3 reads CASSPRQGPYGYTF. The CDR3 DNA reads TGTGCCAGCAGTCCCAGACAGGGGCCCTATGGCTACACCTTC.

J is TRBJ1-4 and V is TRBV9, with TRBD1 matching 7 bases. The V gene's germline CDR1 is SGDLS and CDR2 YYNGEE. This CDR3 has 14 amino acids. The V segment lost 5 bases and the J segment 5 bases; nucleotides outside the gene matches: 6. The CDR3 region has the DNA TGTGCCAGCAGAGGGACAGAAACAAATGAAAAACTGTTTTTT. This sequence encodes CASRGTETNEKLFF.

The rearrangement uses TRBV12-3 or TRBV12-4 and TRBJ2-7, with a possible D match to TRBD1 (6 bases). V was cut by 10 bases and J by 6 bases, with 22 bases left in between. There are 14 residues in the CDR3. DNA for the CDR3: TGTGCCATTCAGGGGCCAGCTTCAAGAGGCGAGCAGTACTTC. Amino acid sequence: CAIQGPASRGEQYF.

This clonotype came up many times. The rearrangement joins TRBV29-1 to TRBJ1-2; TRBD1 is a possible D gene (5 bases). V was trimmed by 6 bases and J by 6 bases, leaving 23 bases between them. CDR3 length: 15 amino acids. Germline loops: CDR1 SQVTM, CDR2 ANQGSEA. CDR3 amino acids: CSVAYMRQGFDGYTF. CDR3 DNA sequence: TGCAGCGTCGCCTACATGAGGCAGGGCTTCGATGGCTACACCTTC.

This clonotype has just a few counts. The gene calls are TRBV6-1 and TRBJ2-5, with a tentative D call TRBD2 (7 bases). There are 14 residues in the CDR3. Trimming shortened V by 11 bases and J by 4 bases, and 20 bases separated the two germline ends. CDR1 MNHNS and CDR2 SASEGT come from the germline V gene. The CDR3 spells CAYLEGGAGETQYF. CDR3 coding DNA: TGTGCCTACCTAGAAGGGGGGGCCGGAGAGACCCAGTACTTC.

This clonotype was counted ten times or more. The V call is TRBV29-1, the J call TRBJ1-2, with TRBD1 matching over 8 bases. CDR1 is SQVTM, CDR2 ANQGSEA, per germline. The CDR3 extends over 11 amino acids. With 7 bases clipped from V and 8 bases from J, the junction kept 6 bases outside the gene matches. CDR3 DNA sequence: TGCAGCGCGGACAGGGACCGCGGCTACACCTTC. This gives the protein CSADRDRGYTF.

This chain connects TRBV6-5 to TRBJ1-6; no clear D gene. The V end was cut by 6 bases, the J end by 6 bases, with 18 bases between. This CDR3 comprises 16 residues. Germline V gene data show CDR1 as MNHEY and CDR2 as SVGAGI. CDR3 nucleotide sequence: TGTGCCAGCAGCCAAGACCCAGCGGGTGCTAATTCACCCCTCCACTTT. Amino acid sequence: CASSQDPAGANSPLHF.

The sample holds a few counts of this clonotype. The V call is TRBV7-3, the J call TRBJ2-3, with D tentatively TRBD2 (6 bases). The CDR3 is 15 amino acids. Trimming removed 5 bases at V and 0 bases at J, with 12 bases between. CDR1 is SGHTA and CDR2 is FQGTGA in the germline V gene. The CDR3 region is CASSRDSSSTDTQYF. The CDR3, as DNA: TGTGCCAGCAGCCGGGACTCCAGTAGCACAGATACGCAGTATTTT.

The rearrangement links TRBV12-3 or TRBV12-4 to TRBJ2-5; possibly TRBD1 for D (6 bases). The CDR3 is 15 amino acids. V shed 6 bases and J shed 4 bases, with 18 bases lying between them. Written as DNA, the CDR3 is TGTGCCAGCAGCCTTCTAGGGGGAGTAGGAGAGACCCAGTACTTC. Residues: CASSLLGGVGETQYF.

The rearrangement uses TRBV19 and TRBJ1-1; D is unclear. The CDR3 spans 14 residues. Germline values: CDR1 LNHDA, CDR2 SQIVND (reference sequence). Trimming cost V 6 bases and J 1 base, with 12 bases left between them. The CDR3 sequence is CASRHRGANTEAFF. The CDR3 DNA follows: TGTGCCAGTAGGCACCGGGGAGCGAACACTGAAGCTTTCTTT.

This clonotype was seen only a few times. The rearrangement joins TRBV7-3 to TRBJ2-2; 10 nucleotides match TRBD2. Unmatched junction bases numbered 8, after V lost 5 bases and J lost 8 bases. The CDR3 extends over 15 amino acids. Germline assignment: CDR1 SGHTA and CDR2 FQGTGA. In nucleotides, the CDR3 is TGTGCCAGCAGCCCGGGGGGGACTAGCGTTGGGGAGCTGTTTTTT. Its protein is CASSPGGTSVGELFF.

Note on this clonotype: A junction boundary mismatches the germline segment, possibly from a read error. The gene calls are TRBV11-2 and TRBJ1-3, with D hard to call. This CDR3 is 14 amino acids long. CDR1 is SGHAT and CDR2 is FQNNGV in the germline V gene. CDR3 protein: CASSPGQTGNTIYF. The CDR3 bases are TGCGCCAGCAGCCCGGGCCAGACTGGAAACACCATATATTTT.

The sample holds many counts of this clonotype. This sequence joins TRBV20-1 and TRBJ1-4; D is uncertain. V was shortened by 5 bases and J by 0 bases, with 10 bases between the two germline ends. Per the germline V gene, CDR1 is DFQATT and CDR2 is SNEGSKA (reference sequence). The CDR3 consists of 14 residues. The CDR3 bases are TGCAGTGCTTATCCCGGGGCAACTAATGAAAAACTGTTTTTT. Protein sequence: CSAYPGATNEKLFF.

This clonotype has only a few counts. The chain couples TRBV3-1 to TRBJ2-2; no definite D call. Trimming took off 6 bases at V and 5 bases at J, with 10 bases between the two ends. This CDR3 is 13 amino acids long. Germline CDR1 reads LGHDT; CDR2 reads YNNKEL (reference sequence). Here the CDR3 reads CASSPKQTGELFF. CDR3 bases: TGTGCCAGCAGTCCCAAGCAAACCGGGGAGCTGTTTTTT.

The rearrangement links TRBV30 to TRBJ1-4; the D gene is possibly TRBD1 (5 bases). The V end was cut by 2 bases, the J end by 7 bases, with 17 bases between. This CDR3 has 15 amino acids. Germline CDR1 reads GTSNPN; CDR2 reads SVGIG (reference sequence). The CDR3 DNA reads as TGTGCCTGGAGTCCGTCACGGGGGATACTTGAAAAACTGTTTTTT. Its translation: CAWSPSRGILEKLFF. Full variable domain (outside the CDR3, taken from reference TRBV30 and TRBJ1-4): SQTIHQWPATLVQPVGSPLSLECTVEGTSNPNLYWYRQAAGRGLQLLFYSVGIGQISSEVPQNLSASRPQDRQFILSSKKLLLSDSGFYLCAWSPSRGILEKLFFGSGTQLSVL.

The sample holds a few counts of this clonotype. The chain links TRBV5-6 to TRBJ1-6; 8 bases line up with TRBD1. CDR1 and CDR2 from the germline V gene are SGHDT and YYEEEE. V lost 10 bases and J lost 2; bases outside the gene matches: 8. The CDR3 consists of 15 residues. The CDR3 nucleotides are TGTGCCGTCGGACAGGGAGGCACCTATAATTCACCCCTCCACTTT. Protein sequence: CAVGQGGTYNSPLHF.